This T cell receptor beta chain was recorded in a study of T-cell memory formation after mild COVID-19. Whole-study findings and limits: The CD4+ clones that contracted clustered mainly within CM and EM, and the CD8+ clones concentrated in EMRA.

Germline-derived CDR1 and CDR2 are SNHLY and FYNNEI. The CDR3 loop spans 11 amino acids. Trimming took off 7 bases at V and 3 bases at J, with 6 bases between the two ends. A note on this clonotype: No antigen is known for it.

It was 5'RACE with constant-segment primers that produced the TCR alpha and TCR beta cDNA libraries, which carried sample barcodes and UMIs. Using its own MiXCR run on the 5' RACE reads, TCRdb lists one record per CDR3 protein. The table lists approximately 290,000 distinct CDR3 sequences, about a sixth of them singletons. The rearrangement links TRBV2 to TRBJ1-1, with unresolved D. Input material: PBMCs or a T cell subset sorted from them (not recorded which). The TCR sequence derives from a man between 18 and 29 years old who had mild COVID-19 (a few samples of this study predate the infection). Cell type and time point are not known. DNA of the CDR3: TGTGCCAGCAATGTACACACTGAAGCTTTCTTT. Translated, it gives CASNVHTEAFF.